Reported below is one TCR beta chain. Its antigen is still unknown. This sample is drawn from a study of response to subunit inactivated influenza vaccine. The CDR3 spans 14 residues. Germline-derived CDR1 and CDR2 are MGHDK and SYGVNS. V was pared by 4 bases and J by 7 bases, with 13 bases between. Study observations and caveats: There was a suggestion from the authors that each seasonal influenza vaccination recruits few new T cells.

TCRdb processed the RT-PCR reads anew with MiXCR; each CDR3 protein has one entry. The sample comprises 550,000 to 600,000 distinct CDR3 sequences, approximately 10% of which are singletons, and 9.5% to 13% rests with the top ten. The chain carries TRBV25-1 and TRBJ2-2; D remains unclear. The source was PBMCs from blood, collected on the day of vaccination. This clonotype was sampled from a man aged 50 to 60 who received an inactivated influenza vaccine. The CDR3: CASSAIVGVGELFF. In DNA, the CDR3 is TGTGCCAGCAGTGCCATCGTTGGGGTCGGGGAGCTGTTTTTT. Looking up the rest from reference TRBV25-1 and TRBJ2-2 gives the full variable domain: EADIYQTPRYLVIGTGKKITLECSQTMGHDKMYWYQQDPGMELHLIHYSYGVNSTEKGDLSSESTVSRIRTEHFPLTLESARPSHTSQYLCASSAIVGVGELFFGEGSRLTVL.